One sample yielded the 31 T cell receptor beta chains listed below, sequenced in a study of blood T cell repertoires in COVID-19. The method was immunoSEQ multiplex PCR; TCRdb's version includes in-frame clones alone and lacks a portion of them. The table has about 270,000 clones, 84% seen once. Sequenced material: peripheral blood. All receptors come from a human donor with COVID-19, enrolled during active disease. The donor label of this sample is uncertain.

The CDR3 coding sequence is TGTGCCTGGAGTCCCCCCCGGGATGGTACGCAGTATTTT. It codes for CAWSPPRDGTQYF. The chain has TRBV30 and TRBJ2-3; possible D gene TRBD2, 5 bases. Per germline, CDR1 GTSNPN and CDR2 SVGIG (reference sequence). This CDR3 spans 13 amino acids. Trimming took 2 bases from V and 8 from J, leaving 14 bases between them.

The rearrangement joins TRBV19 to TRBJ2-2, with a tentative D call TRBD1 (5 bases). The CDR3 has 13 amino acids. Trimming left V 5 bases short and J 2 bases short, with 6 bases between. CDR1 is LNHDA and CDR2 is SQIVND in the germline V gene (reference sequence). CDR3 loop: CASSQGNTGELFF. CDR3 DNA: TGTGCCAGTAGTCAGGGCAACACCGGGGAGCTGTTTTTT.

This chain connects TRBV5-1 to TRBJ1-2; tentative D call: TRBD1 (6 bases). This CDR3 has 14 residues. Germline-derived CDR1 and CDR2 are SGHRS and YFSETQ. The ends were cut back, 0 bases at V and 2 bases at J, with 8 bases in the middle. The CDR3 sequence: CASSLGTGNYGYTF. The CDR3 coding sequence is TGCGCCAGCAGCTTGGGCACAGGGAACTATGGCTACACCTTC.

The J gene is TRBJ2-1, the V gene TRBV11-3, with 10 bases that match TRBD2. Germline loops: CDR1 SGHNT, CDR2 YENEEA. With 2 bases clipped from V and 10 bases from J, the junction kept 20 bases outside the gene matches. This CDR3 is 19 amino acids long. CDR3 amino acids: CASSLTRTIGLAAPEEQFF. The CDR3 DNA reads TGTGCCAGCAGCTTAACAAGGACGATAGGACTAGCGGCCCCGGAGGAGCAGTTCTTC.

The rearrangement joins TRBV30 to TRBJ1-2; no firm D call. Trimming took off 3 bases at V and 4 bases at J, with 3 bases between the two ends. The CDR3 runs to 10 residues. Looked up from germline, CDR1 is GTSNPN and CDR2 is SVGIG (reference sequence). The CDR3 DNA reads as TGTGCCTGGAGACTCTATGGCTACACCTTC. Translation gives CAWRLYGYTF. The full variable domain, completed using reference TRBV30 and TRBJ1-2, is SQTIHQWPATLVQPVGSPLSLECTVEGTSNPNLYWYRQAAGRGLQLLFYSVGIGQISSEVPQNLSASRPQDRQFILSSKKLLLSDSGFYLCAWRLYGYTFGSGTRLTVV.

The chain joins TRBV11-2 to TRBJ2-1; 8 bases map to TRBD1. This CDR3 is 15 amino acids long. Per germline, CDR1 SGHAT and CDR2 FQNNGV. V gave up 1 base and J gave up 4 bases; unmatched junction bases: 3. The DNA for the CDR3 is TGTGCCAGCAGCTTAGGACAGGGGACGTACAATGAGCAGTTCTTC. Encoded protein: CASSLGQGTYNEQFF.

The chain joins TRBV3-1 (or the pseudogene TRBV3-2) to TRBJ2-7; D remains unclear. This CDR3 region has 14 residues. The germline CDR1 and CDR2 sequences are LGHDT and YNNKEL (reference sequence). V dropped 0 bases and J dropped 6 bases, with 12 bases sitting between them. The DNA of the CDR3 is TGTGCCAGCAGCCAAGATCGTCGGGTTCGCGAGCAGTACTTC. Its protein is CASSQDRRVREQYF.

The V call is TRBV5-1, the J call TRBJ2-3; 10 bases line up with TRBD1. There are 14 residues in the CDR3. The germline CDR1 and CDR2 sequences are SGHRS and YFSETQ. Losses at the gene ends were 7 bases for V and 3 bases for J; bases not matched to a gene: 5. In nucleotides, the CDR3 is TGCGCCAGCTACCTGGACAGGGGGACAGATACGCAGTATTTT. It codes for CASYLDRGTDTQYF.

The chain couples TRBV28 to TRBJ1-5, with 9 bases that match TRBD1. The CDR3 covers 14 residues. Germline assignment: CDR1 MDHEN and CDR2 SYDVKM. The junction had 6 bases not matched to a gene; V was cut back by 5 bases and J by 7 bases. The CDR3 spells CASSITGGRQPQHF. CDR3 DNA: TGTGCCAGCAGTATTACAGGGGGCAGGCAGCCCCAGCATTTT.

V gene TRBV12-3 or TRBV12-4 combines with J gene TRBJ1-2; D remains ambiguous. The V end was cut by 0 bases, the J end by 7 bases, with 9 bases between. The CDR3 consists of 13 residues. In nucleotides, the CDR3 is TGTGCCAGCAGTTTAGCCCGGGAGGGTGGCTACACCTTC. Translation gives CASSLAREGGYTF.

This clone was observed a handful of times. This chain links TRBV6-5 with TRBJ2-3, with TRBD2 matching 7 bases. The CDR3 runs 15 residues. Germline CDR1 and CDR2: MNHEY and SVGAGI. With V trimmed by 4 bases and J by 1 base, 5 bases remained unmatched. The chain's CDR3 is CASSLLAPGTDTQYF. CDR3 nucleotide sequence: TGTGCCAGCAGTTTACTAGCGCCTGGCACAGATACGCAGTATTTT.

J is TRBJ1-2 and V is TRBV5-1; D uncertain. The CDR3 consists of 18 residues. Between the trimmed V and J ends, which lost 0 bases and 3 bases, there was a span of 21 bases. In germline, CDR1 is SGHRS, CDR2 YFSETQ. The CDR3 spells CASSLALSTAQVDYGYTF. The CDR3 DNA reads TGCGCCAGCAGCTTGGCCTTAAGTACAGCCCAAGTTGACTATGGCTACACCTTC. Supplemented by reference TRBV5-1 and TRBJ1-2, the full variable domain reads KAGVTQTPRYLIKTRGQQVTLSCSPISGHRSVSWYQQTPGQGLQFLFEYFSETQRNKGNFPGRFSGRQFSNSRSEMNVSTLELGDSALYLCASSLALSTAQVDYGYTFGSGTRLTVV.

J is TRBJ2-2 and V is TRBV12-5; D not certain. V was shortened by 1 base and J by 1 base, with 13 bases between the two germline ends. The CDR3 contains 17 residues. The germline V gene has CDR1 LGHNT and CDR2 FRNRAP. Here the CDR3 DNA reads TGTGCTAGTGGTTTGGCCACGAACCGGAGGAACACCGGGGAGCTGTTTTTT. Its protein product is CASGLATNRRNTGELFF.

V gene TRBV7-3 combines with J gene TRBJ2-1; weak D call: TRBD2 (6 bases). Trimming removed 7 bases at V and 5 bases at J, with 15 bases between. Germline V gene lookup returns CDR1 SGHTA and CDR2 FQGTGA. This CDR3 is 14 amino acids long. CDR3 loop: CASTLGGSDNEQFF. The CDR3 nucleotides read TGTGCCAGCACCCTTGGAGGGAGCGACAATGAGCAGTTCTTC. The variable domain in full, completed from reference TRBV7-3 and TRBJ2-1, reads GAGVSQTPSNKVTEKGKYVELRCDPISGHTALYWYRQSLGQGPEFLIYFQGTGAADDSGLPNDRFFAVRPEGSVSTLKIQRTERGDSAVYLCASTLGGSDNEQFFGPGTRLTVL.

V and J are TRBV9 and TRBJ1-5; D gene ambiguous. There are 15 residues in the CDR3. Germline V CDR1 and CDR2: SGDLS, YYNGEE. Trimming took off 0 bases at V and 4 bases at J, with 11 bases between the two ends. The CDR3 DNA follows: TGTGCCAGCAGCGTAGGCCCAGCGGGAAATCAGCCCCAGCATTTT. As protein: CASSVGPAGNQPQHF.

This clone was detected a few times. The V and J genes are TRBV19 and TRBJ2-1; 9 positions agree with TRBD2. The germline CDR1 and CDR2 sequences are LNHDA and SQIVND (reference sequence). The CDR3 loop spans 15 amino acids. V gave up 3 bases and J gave up 2 bases; unmatched junction bases: 2. The CDR3 reads CASSMTSGTYNEQFF. CDR3 coding DNA: TGTGCCAGTAGTATGACTAGCGGTACCTACAATGAGCAGTTCTTC. The whole variable domain, filled in from reference TRBV19 and TRBJ2-1, reads DGGITQSPKYLFRKEGQNVTLSCEQNLNHDAMYWYRQDPGQGLRLIYYSQIVNDFQKGDIAEGYSVSREKKESFPLTVTSAQKNPTAFYLCASSMTSGTYNEQFFGPGTRLTVL.

The chain combines TRBV18 with TRBJ1-1; the match to TRBD1 covers 11 bases. The CDR3 is 18 amino acids. With 3 bases clipped from V and 1 base from J, the junction kept 10 bases outside the gene matches. Germline loops: CDR1 KGHSH, CDR2 LQKENI. CDR3 coding DNA: TGTGCCAGCTCACCTCTTTCCGGGGGGACAGGGGGGAACACTGAAGCTTTCTTT. This codes for CASSPLSGGTGGNTEAFF.

Note on this clone: At one of its ends the junction is not consistent with the germline gene, which may arise from a read error. The J gene is TRBJ1-4, the V gene TRBV30, with D possibly being TRBD1 (5 bases). The CDR3 has 14 amino acids. Germline CDR1 and CDR2: GTSNPN and SVGIG (reference sequence). Written as DNA, the CDR3 is TGTGCCGGGAGCAGGGTGAGGCCTAATGAAAAACTGTTTTTT. It codes for CAGSRVRPNEKLFF.

This rearrangement joins TRBV28 to TRBJ2-7; 8 positions agree with TRBD2. The V and J ends lost 6 bases and 3 bases, in that order; junction bases with no gene match: 7. The germline V gene encodes CDR1 MDHEN and CDR2 SYDVKM. There are 14 residues in the CDR3. CDR3 region: CASSRTSGIYEQYF. CDR3 nucleotides: TGTGCCAGCAGCCGTACTAGCGGTATCTACGAGCAGTACTTC.

The genes are TRBV6-5 and TRBJ1-4; tentatively, D is TRBD1 (6 bases). The V gene's germline CDR1 is MNHEY and CDR2 SVGAGI. CDR3 length: 11 amino acids. The CDR3 region has the DNA TGTGCGACACAACAGGGAGAAAAACTGTTTTTT. It translates to CATQQGEKLFF.

The rearrangement links TRBV9 to TRBJ1-5; possible D gene TRBD1, 5 bases. The CDR3 is 15 residues long. V lost 1 base, J lost 6 bases, and 14 bases lay in between. CDR1 is SGDLS and CDR2 is YYNGEE in the germline V gene. The CDR3: CASSVSGAGSQPQHF. The CDR3 DNA reads as TGTGCCAGCAGCGTAAGCGGGGCGGGGAGTCAGCCCCAGCATTTT.

The chain employs TRBV12-3 or TRBV12-4 and TRBJ1-1; D possibly corresponds to TRBD1 (6 bases). V lost 7 bases and J lost 3, with 12 bases in between. The length of the CDR3 is 13 residues. The CDR3 spells CASTLDRDTEAFF. CDR3 sequence (DNA): TGTGCCAGCACCCTGGACAGAGACACTGAAGCTTTCTTT.

J is TRBJ1-1 and V is TRBV28; 10 bases agree with TRBD1. Germline lookup yields CDR1 MDHEN and CDR2 SYDVKM. The CDR3 sequence is 18 residues long. With 2 bases clipped from V and 0 bases from J, the junction kept 9 bases outside the gene matches. The CDR3 protein is CASSLPGQGTLMNTEAFF. The CDR3 DNA reads TGTGCCAGCAGTTTACCGGGACAGGGGACCCTCATGAACACTGAAGCTTTCTTT. The full variable domain, rest sourced from reference TRBV28 and TRBJ1-1, is DVKVTQSSRYLVKRTGEKVFLECVQDMDHENMFWYRQDPGLGLRLIYFSYDVKMKEKGDIPEGYSVSREKKERFSLILESASTNQTSMYLCASSLPGQGTLMNTEAFFGQGTRLTVV.

V and J are TRBV12-5 and TRBJ1-6, with D possibly matching TRBD1 (5 bases). Germline V gives CDR1 LGHNT, CDR2 FRNRAP. This CDR3 region has 15 residues. V lost 7 bases and J 0 bases, leaving 10 bases between the germline ends. CDR3 in DNA: TGTGCTAGTGCCATTGACAGCTCCTATAATTCACCCCTCCACTTT. This gives the protein CASAIDSSYNSPLHF.

This chain joins TRBV10-3 and TRBJ2-7; TRBD2 matches at 8 bases. In germline, CDR1 is ENHRY, CDR2 SYGVKD. The V segment lost 8 bases and the J segment 4 bases; nucleotides outside the gene matches: 10. This CDR3 comprises 14 residues. The CDR3 region is CAIGGAGERYEQYF. The CDR3 bases are TGTGCCATCGGGGGAGCGGGAGAAAGATACGAGCAGTACTTC.

The chain combines TRBV9 with TRBJ2-1; 11 nucleotides align to TRBD2. The CDR3 extends over 15 amino acids. CDR1 is SGDLS, CDR2 YYNGEE, per germline. The V segment lost 2 bases and the J segment 10 bases; nucleotides outside the gene matches: 8. The CDR3 DNA sequence: TGTGCCAGCAGCGTCGGGACTAGCGGACTTTTCGAGCAGTTCTTC. It translates to CASSVGTSGLFEQFF.

The chain is built from TRBV5-1 and TRBJ2-3, with 8 bases identical to TRBD2. V gave up 0 bases and J gave up 2 bases; unmatched junction bases: 5. The CDR3 is made up of 16 amino acids. The germline V gene has CDR1 SGHRS and CDR2 YFSETQ. CDR3 protein: CASSLERLASTDTQYF. The DNA of the CDR3 is TGCGCCAGCAGCTTGGAGAGACTAGCGTCCACAGATACGCAGTATTTT.

Only one count was recorded for this clone. The chain's CDR3 is CASSLDHGTGSSYEQYF. CDR3 coding DNA: TGTGCCAGCAGCTTAGATCACGGGACAGGATCCTCCTACGAGCAGTACTTC. This rearrangement joins TRBV11-2 to TRBJ2-7, with 8 nucleotides matching TRBD1. The V segment lost 0 bases and the J segment 0 bases; nucleotides outside the gene matches: 7. CDR3 size: 17 residues. The germline V gene has CDR1 SGHAT and CDR2 FQNNGV.

V gene TRBV6-5 combines with J gene TRBJ2-5; D remains unclear. V lost 8 bases, J lost 5 bases, and 18 bases lay in between. The CDR3 runs to 14 residues. CDR1 MNHEY and CDR2 SVGAGI come from the germline V gene. The CDR3 DNA is TGTGCCAGCCGTTCCGACTGGCCCCCGGAGACCCAGTACTTC. The encoded protein is CASRSDWPPETQYF.

This clone was seen a few times. The chain employs TRBV6-5 and TRBJ2-7, with 9 bases lining up with TRBD1. Germline-derived CDR1 and CDR2 are MNHEY and SVGAGI. After removal of 6 bases from V and 0 bases from J, the junction contained 6 bases not matched to a gene. The CDR3 consists of 15 residues. CDR3 in DNA: TGTGCCAGCAGGGAGGGACAGGGCTACTCCTACGAGCAGTACTTC. Its translation: CASREGQGYSYEQYF.

The chain couples TRBV12-3 or TRBV12-4 to TRBJ2-1; D gene unclear. The length of the CDR3 is 11 residues. The ends were cut back, 6 bases at V and 4 bases at J, with 4 bases in the middle. CDR3: CASSQYNEQFF. The CDR3 DNA reads as TGTGCCAGCAGCCAATACAATGAGCAGTTCTTC.